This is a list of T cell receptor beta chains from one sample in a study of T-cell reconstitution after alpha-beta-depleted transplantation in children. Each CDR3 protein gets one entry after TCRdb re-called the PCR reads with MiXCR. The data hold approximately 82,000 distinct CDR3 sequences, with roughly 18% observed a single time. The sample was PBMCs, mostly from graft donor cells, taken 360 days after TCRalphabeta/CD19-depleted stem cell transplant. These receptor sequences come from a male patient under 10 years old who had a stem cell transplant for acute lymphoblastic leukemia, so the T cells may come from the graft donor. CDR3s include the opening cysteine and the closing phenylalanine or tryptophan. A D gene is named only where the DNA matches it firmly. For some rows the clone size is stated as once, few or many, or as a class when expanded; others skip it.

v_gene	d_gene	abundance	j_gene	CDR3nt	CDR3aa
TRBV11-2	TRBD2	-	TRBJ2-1	TGTGCCAGCAACCCGGATCTTAGCGGGAGGCCCTACAATGAGCAGTTCTTC	CASNPDLSGRPYNEQFF
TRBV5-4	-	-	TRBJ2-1	TGTGCCAGCAGCTCAAACACTCCGGGACTCCCCGCATTGGGGGATGAGCAGTTCTTC	CASSSNTPGLPALGDEQFF
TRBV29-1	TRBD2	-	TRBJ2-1	TGCAGCGTCCTTGGACTAGCGGGACATTACAATGAGCAGTTCTTC	CSVLGLAGHYNEQFF
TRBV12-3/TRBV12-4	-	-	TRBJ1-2	TGTGCCAGCAGTACCCGTATTCGGGGTGGAGGCTACACCTTC	CASSTRIRGGGYTF
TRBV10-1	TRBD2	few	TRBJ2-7	TGCGCCAGCAGTGAGCGGGAGGGGGAATACGAGCAGTACTTC	CASSEREGEYEQYF
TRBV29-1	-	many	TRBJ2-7	TGCAGCGTTACAAGGAATCAGGGTTGGGAGCAGTACTTC	CSVTRNQGWEQYF
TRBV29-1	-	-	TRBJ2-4	TGCAGCGTTGGTAATGGGGCAGGATCGGGGGTCCTAGCCAAAAACATTCAGTACTTC	CSVGNGAGSGVLAKNIQYF
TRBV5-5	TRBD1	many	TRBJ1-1	TGTGCCAGCAGCGTCACCGGGACAGCGAACACTGAAGCTTTCTTT	CASSVTGTANTEAFF
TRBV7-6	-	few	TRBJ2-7	TGTGCCAGCAGCTTAGGACCCGATGAATCTGGCTCCTACGAGCAGTACTTC	CASSLGPDESGSYEQYF
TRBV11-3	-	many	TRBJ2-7	TGTGCCAGCAGCAACGACCTATCAGGACAGCAAGAACCCTACTTC	CASSNDLSGQQEPYF
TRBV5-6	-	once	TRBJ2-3	TGTGCCAGCAGCCCGCAGGGGATAACGCAGTATTTT	CASSPQGITQYF
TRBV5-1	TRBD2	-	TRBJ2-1	TGCGCCAGCAGCTGGCCGGGACTAGCGGGAGGAGATGAGCAGTTCTTC	CASSWPGLAGGDEQFF
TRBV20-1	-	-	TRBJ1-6	TGCAGTGCGGCAGGGAGCTCCTATAATTCACCCCTCCACTTT	CSAAGSSYNSPLHF
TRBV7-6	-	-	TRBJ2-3	TGTGCCAGCAGCCCCTATTCGGGTTCGGATACGCAGTATTTT	CASSPYSGSDTQYF
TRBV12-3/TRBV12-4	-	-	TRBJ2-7	TGTGCCAGCAGTTTGGGCAGGGTGATGTACGAGCAGTACTTC	CASSLGRVMYEQYF
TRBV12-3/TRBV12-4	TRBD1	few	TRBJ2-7	TGTGCCAGCAGTGTCGGGACAGGAGCCGTCTACGAGCAGTACTTC	CASSVGTGAVYEQYF
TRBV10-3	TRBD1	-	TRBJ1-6	TGTGCCATCAGTGAGAGAACAGGGGTTGCTTCACCCCTCCACTTT	CAISERTGVASPLHF
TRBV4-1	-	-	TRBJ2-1	TGCGCCAGCAGCCAAGCATATTCCAGCGGGCGATCGGGGTATAATGAGCAGTTCTTC	CASSQAYSSGRSGYNEQFF